The 20 T cell receptor beta chains presented below share a single source sample, sequenced in a study of CD8 T cells in Susac syndrome. RNA, at about 0.5 to 1 ug, was reverse transcribed with random hexamers. MiXCR, applied by TCRdb to the immunoSEQ multiplex PCR reads, yields one record per CDR3 protein. There are some 190,000 distinct CDR3 sequences in the sample; 93% occur only once, and around 0.1% lies in the top ten. Sequenced input: CD4+ T cells from PBMCs. The receptor set was obtained from a human donor in good health.

The chain combines TRBV5-4 with TRBJ2-5, with TRBD2 identical over 12 bases. The CDR3 extends over 16 amino acids. The V gene's germline CDR1 is SGHNT and CDR2 YYREEE (reference sequence). V dropped 1 base and J dropped 5; count of bases not matched to a gene: 6. The DNA for the CDR3 is TGTGCCAGCAGCTTGAAACTAGCGGGGGGTTCCGAGACCCAGTACTTC. Its protein is CASSLKLAGGSETQYF. The variable domain in full, with the rest retrieved from reference TRBV5-4 and TRBJ2-5, is ETGVTQSPTHLIKTRGQQVTLRCSSQSGHNTVSWYQQALGQGPQFIFQYYREEENGRGNFPPRFSGLQFPNYSSELNVNALELDDSALYLCASSLKLAGGSETQYFGPGTRLLVL.

The chain recombines TRBV12-3 or TRBV12-4 with TRBJ2-1; D may be TRBD2 (5 bases). CDR3 length: 15 residues. V was clipped by 3 bases and J by 8 bases, with 17 bases between them. Here the CDR3 reads CASSLDSLGSDEQFF. The CDR3 nucleotides are TGTGCCAGCAGTTTGGACTCCCTCGGCTCAGATGAGCAGTTCTTC.

The chain recombines TRBV7-2 with TRBJ1-1; D call uncertain. Trimming cost V 3 bases and J 9 bases, with 11 bases left between them. CDR1 is SGHTA, CDR2 FQGNSA, per germline. This CDR3 is built from 12 residues. The CDR3 sequence: CASSFSDVQAFF. CDR3 nucleotide sequence: TGTGCCAGCAGCTTTTCCGACGTACAAGCTTTCTTT. The full variable domain, rest sourced from reference TRBV7-2 and TRBJ1-1, is GAGVSQSPSNKVTEKGKDVELRCDPISGHTALYWYRQSLGQGLEFLIYFQGNSAPDKSGLPSDRFSAERTGGSVSTLTIQRTQQEDSAVYLCASSFSDVQAFFGQGTRLTVV.

V usage is TRBV14 and J usage is TRBJ1-3; the D gene is possibly TRBD1 (5 bases). Germline CDR1 is SGHDN and CDR2 is FVKESK. The CDR3 has 17 residues. V lost 0 bases, J lost 2 bases, and 14 bases lay in between. The CDR3 DNA sequence: TGTGCCAGCAGCCAAGATCTTCCGGGGGTTACTGGAAACACCATATATTTT. This encodes CASSQDLPGVTGNTIYF.

The chain has TRBV5-1 and TRBJ1-3, with a possible D match to TRBD1 (6 bases). Trimming took off 4 bases at V and 4 bases at J, with 15 bases between the two ends. CDR3 size: 15 residues. Germline V gene lookup returns CDR1 SGHRS and CDR2 YFSETQ. This CDR3 is CASSTSRDTGNTIYF. The CDR3, as DNA: TGCGCCAGCAGCACTAGTCGGGACACCGGAAACACCATATATTTT.

This sequence joins TRBV12-3 or TRBV12-4 and TRBJ2-7; D call uncertain. V was clipped by 6 bases and J by 3 bases, with 12 bases between them. This CDR3 contains 13 residues. In DNA form, the CDR3 reads TGTGCCAGCAGGGTAGCATCGCGCTACGAGCAGTACTTC. It encodes CASRVASRYEQYF.

The chain recombines TRBV10-3 with TRBJ2-5; D not certain. V shed 3 bases and J shed 3 bases, with 5 bases lying between them. The CDR3 loop spans 12 amino acids. Germline V gene data show CDR1 as ENHRY and CDR2 as SYGVKD. In DNA, the CDR3 is TGTGCCATCAGTGAATCCGAAGAGACCCAGTACTTC. Residues: CAISESEETQYF.

This chain uses TRBV15 with TRBJ1-3; 10 bases fit TRBD1. This CDR3 spans 20 amino acids. CDR1 LNHNV and CDR2 YYDKDF come from the germline V gene (reference sequence). The ends lost 0 bases at V and 6 bases at J; junction bases unmatched: 17. This CDR3 is CATSRDWLRRQGASENTIYF. The DNA for the CDR3 is TGTGCCACCAGCAGAGATTGGCTCAGGAGACAGGGGGCATCAGAAAACACCATATATTTT. Drawing the rest from reference TRBV15 and TRBJ1-3, the complete variable domain is DAMVIQNPRYQVTQFGKPVTLSCSQTLNHNVMYWYQQKSSQAPKLLFHYYDKDFNNEADTPDNFQSRRPNTSFCFLDIRSPGLGDTAMYLCATSRDWLRRQGASENTIYFGEGSWLTVV.

DNA of the CDR3: TGTGCCTCTGTGAAGACCAGGGGACAGGGGGCTAAGGAGCAGTTCTTC. This encodes CASVKTRGQGAKEQFF. V usage is TRBV12-3 or TRBV12-4 and J usage is TRBJ2-1; 12 bases map to TRBD1. V dropped 11 bases and J dropped 10; count of bases not matched to a gene: 18. The CDR3 sequence is 16 residues long.

The rearrangement joins TRBV7-2 to TRBJ2-2; 12 bases match TRBD1. The junction had 5 bases not matched to a gene; V was cut back by 5 bases and J by 7 bases. Looked up from germline, CDR1 is SGHTA and CDR2 is FQGNSA. CDR3 length: 15 residues. CDR3 sequence: CASSPGQGAFGELFF. CDR3 coding DNA: TGTGCCAGCAGCCCGGGACAGGGGGCTTTCGGGGAGCTGTTTTTT.

The V call is TRBV29-1, the J call TRBJ2-1; D is unclear. Germline lookup yields CDR1 SQVTM and CDR2 ANQGSEA. The CDR3 is made up of 11 amino acids. Trimming stripped 3 bases from V and 4 bases from J, with 4 bases between. As DNA, the CDR3 is TGCAGCGTTGAGGGATACAATGAGCAGTTCTTC. Its protein product is CSVEGYNEQFF.

The rearrangement uses TRBV5-1 and TRBJ1-1; TRBD1 matches at 7 bases. This CDR3 contains 14 residues. V was pared by 4 bases and J by 0 bases, with 3 bases of the junction left unmatched. Looked up from germline, CDR1 is SGHRS and CDR2 is YFSETQ. The chain's CDR3 is CASSHGQVNTEAFF. CDR3 nucleotide sequence: TGCGCCAGCAGCCACGGACAGGTGAACACTGAAGCTTTCTTT.

This chain links TRBV14 with TRBJ1-6, with D possibly matching TRBD1 (5 bases). The germline V gene encodes CDR1 SGHDN and CDR2 FVKESK. CDR3 length equals 13 residues. The V end was cut by 2 bases, the J end by 14 bases, with 13 bases between. CDR3 protein: CASSQKRGFTLHF. CDR3 coding DNA: TGTGCCAGCAGCCAAAAGCGGGGGTTCACCCTCCACTTT.

The chain uses TRBV7-3 and TRBJ2-1; TRBD2 matches 13 bases. Germline V lookup: CDR1 SGHTA, CDR2 FQGTGA. Losses at the gene ends were 5 bases for V and 8 bases for J; bases not matched to a gene: 9. The CDR3 is 16 amino acids. The CDR3 reads CASSVLAGGRIHEQFF. The CDR3 nucleotides read TGTGCCAGCAGCGTACTAGCGGGGGGGAGGATACATGAGCAGTTCTTC.

This chain joins TRBV29-1 and TRBJ1-4; D gene ambiguous. The CDR3 totals 12 residues. V was clipped by 7 bases and J by 4 bases, with 10 bases between them. Germline V gives CDR1 SQVTM, CDR2 ANQGSEA. The CDR3, as DNA: TGCAGCGCCCGGGATCTTAATGAAAAACTGTTTTTT. This gives the protein CSARDLNEKLFF.

The V gene is TRBV20-1, the J gene TRBJ2-5; 8 bases match TRBD2. The CDR3 is made up of 13 amino acids. V lost 6 bases, J lost 6 bases, and 9 bases stayed unmatched. Germline CDR1 is DFQATT and CDR2 is SNEGSKA (reference sequence). The CDR3 DNA follows: TGCAGTGCAGGGCAGCGGGGGCACCAGACCCAGTACTTC. It is translated as CSAGQRGHQTQYF.

This chain joins TRBV2 and TRBJ2-5; 8 positions match TRBD2. The V and J ends lost 5 bases and 5 bases, in that order; junction bases with no gene match: 7. This CDR3 is built from 14 residues. Germline CDR1 and CDR2: SNHLY and FYNNEI. The CDR3 bases are TGTGCCAGCAGTCGTAGCGGGGTCCAGGAGACCCAGTACTTC. The encoded protein is CASSRSGVQETQYF.

The chain recombines TRBV7-2 with TRBJ2-5, with D maybe TRBD1 (5 bases). The CDR3 is 14 residues long. Trimming left V 0 bases short and J 8 bases short, with 13 bases between. The V gene's germline CDR1 is SGHTA and CDR2 FQGNSA. CDR3 region: CASSLAGPAATQYF. In nucleotides, the CDR3 is TGTGCCAGCAGCTTAGCGGGGCCCGCGGCAACCCAGTACTTC.

The V call is TRBV29-1, the J call TRBJ2-7; the match to TRBD1 covers 8 bases. With 4 bases clipped from V and 7 bases from J, the junction kept 9 bases outside the gene matches. Germline CDR1 SQVTM, CDR2 ANQGSEA. CDR3 length: 13 amino acids. CDR3: CSVGTGSIGEQYF. The CDR3, as DNA: TGCAGCGTTGGGACAGGGAGTATTGGAGAGCAGTACTTC.

V is TRBV28 and J is TRBJ2-5; maybe TRBD2 (6 bases). V gave up 5 bases and J gave up 3 bases, with 16 bases separating them. The CDR3 contains 15 residues. CDR1 and CDR2 (germline): MDHEN, SYDVKM. The CDR3 loop is CASSAFGTGEETQYF. The DNA for the CDR3 is TGTGCCAGCAGTGCCTTCGGGACGGGGGAAGAGACCCAGTACTTC.